The 3 T cell receptor beta chains below come from one sample, sequenced in a study of read filtering for tumor transcriptome and immune sequencing. From about 0.4 ug of RNA, a library with molecular barcoded alpha/delta and beta/gamma adaptors was made. TCRdb fed the reads into MiXCR, producing one record per CDR3 protein. Of tens of thousands of distinct CDR3 sequences in the sample, around 15% were seen once. Sequencing input: a population of CD138-negative cells sorted from bone marrow. Every receptor here comes from a donor aged 40 or older with multiple myeloma.

This clonotype was recorded many times. The V and J genes are TRBV29-1 and TRBJ1-1, with D unresolved. The CDR3 extends over 12 amino acids. Trimming removed 2 bases at V and 1 base at J, with 5 bases between. Germline V gives CDR1 SQVTM, CDR2 ANQGSEA. CDR3 nucleotides: TGCAGCGTTGAATATCAGAACACTGAAGCTTTCTTT. Translating gives CSVEYQNTEAFF.

This clonotype came up many times. CDR3 residues: CAWSPLVNYGYTF. In nucleotides, the CDR3 is TGTGCCTGGAGTCCGCTGGTTAACTATGGCTACACCTTC. The gene calls are TRBV30 and TRBJ1-2; D not resolved. This CDR3 has 13 amino acids. Per germline, CDR1 GTSNPN and CDR2 SVGIG (reference sequence). Trimming pared 2 bases from V and 1 base from J, leaving 8 bases between.

This clonotype was observed at least ten times. The V call is TRBV3-1, the J call TRBJ2-1, with 11 bases fitting TRBD2. V shed 4 bases, J shed 4 bases, and the junction held 3 bases outside the gene matches. The CDR3 extends over 15 amino acids. Germline V gene sequence: CDR1 LGHDT, CDR2 YNNKEL (reference sequence). CDR3 bases: TGTGCCAGCAGCCCCGGGACTAGCGGATACAATGAGCAGTTCTTC. Protein sequence: CASSPGTSGYNEQFF.